This T cell receptor (beta chain) was captured by sequencing in a study of T cells in Graves' hyperthyroidism and ophthalmopathy (dated by TCRdb to between 2017 and 2020). Context from the whole study: TCR V-J signatures able to tell the groups apart were searched for in a discovery cohort of about a hundred patients, of whom more than 40 had Graves' ophthalmopathy and more than 55 had stable Graves' hyperthyroidism. Prospective prediction of ophthalmopathy was tested in an independent validation cohort of 18 to 20 hyperthyroidism patients and 15 to 17 patients who later progressed to ophthalmopathy. The 100 or so discovery patients were randomly divided into training and test sets at a 7:3 ratio. The study also compared thyroid tissue and blood T-cell repertoires from about six Graves' hyperthyroidism patients. Once sampling was done, hyperthyroidism patients were given methimazole at a starting dose of 30 mg daily, whereas ophthalmopathy patients were given high-dose intravenous methylprednisolone. According to the paper, TCR Vbeta CDR3 sequencing was carried out on about 140 peripheral blood samples, which came from under 50 ophthalmopathy, around 75 hyperthyroidism and approximately 17 progressor patients. The research as a whole found: In cross-validation, a model built on a 13 V-J signature told ophthalmopathy apart from stable hyperthyroidism with under 90% sensitivity and about 81% specificity, and in testing the same model reached 80%/75%. Blood samples also contained most of the expanded thyroid clonotypes (frequency above 0.001), which suggests that blood repertoires may reflect thyroid immune responses. Sample size was not statistically predetermined, and investigators were not blinded to group allocation. In validation, the model predicted progression to ophthalmopathy with approximately 70% sensitivity and 72% to 75% specificity, a median of approximately 6.7 months before onset.

The TCR beta CDR3 regions were amplified from RNA transcripts. For the first round of RT-PCR on the TCR CDR3, the HTBI primer set was used together with the Qiagen OneStep RT-PCR kit. The libraries were constructed in a second round of multiplex PCR and then size-selected and purified. Paired-end sequencing of the libraries was performed with 100 bp reads on an Illumina HiSeq2000. In the paper's pipeline: SOAPnuke was used to process the raw data, removing reads that contained adapters or uncalled bases, had a mean Phred below 15, or lacked an exact match to the constant primer or identifier. High-quality paired reads were merged using COPE v1.2.5, and each unique nucleotide sequence was defined as a clonotype. MiTCR v1.1 was used to align clonotypes to the IMGT TRBV, TRBD and TRBJ reference segments. The analysis included only V-J combinations with a frequency above 0.0001, which together covered 99% to 99.2% of the repertoires. The TCS score was defined as F50 (clonal expansion) divided by E x V (chaos), with BLOSUM62-based TCRdist calculated between CDR3 peptides within each V-J. Welch's t-statistics and random forest reduced 500 to 550 V-J features to 10 to 15, which were used in a naive Bayes classifier (R e1071). The similarity between thyroid and blood repertoires was quantified using the Morisita-Horn index. TCRdb reanalyzed the raw reads on its own, using fastp at Q25 for trimming and MiXCR for clone calling, and kept in-frame beta chains. Under each unique CDR3 protein, matching rows form one entry showing the most common genes and DNA. It is TCRdb's table, rather than the study itself, that gives the V and J calls and clone size. Counted in this sample were roughly 500,000 distinct CDR3 sequences; around 45% of them appeared once. The ten largest clones represent around 20% of the sample.

Exclusion was applied to patients with uncontrolled infections, other autoimmune diseases, pregnancy or lactation. Diagnoses relied on clinical symptoms, serum thyroxine and TRAb, thyroid ultrasound and orbital computed tomography. Total RNA was extracted using Trizol reagent, and RNA quality was assessed on an Agilent 2100 Bioanalyzer. This clonotype has ten or more counts. It has no known antigen specificity. Base qualities are not provided; no much larger clone lies one nucleotide away. Inclusive of the bounding cysteine and phenylalanine, the CDR3 is 15 residues long. Just the 45-base CDR3 DNA is kept, in frame starting at base 1. The germline ends are 17 bases apart after V is trimmed by 4 bases and J by 4 bases. CDR1 and CDR2, per the germline V gene, are SGHRS and YFSETQ.

The sample comprised peripheral blood or thyroid tissue (not recorded which). This sequence uses TRBV5-1 and TRBJ1-1, with TRBD1 tentatively as D gene (5 bases match). The source of this sequence is an adult woman with Graves' disease, either hyperthyroidism or ophthalmopathy (not recorded which). The DNA reads as follows: TGCGCCAGCAGCGCGAGAGGGGCGCAGGGCACTGAAGCTTTCTTT. Its translation is CASSARGAQGTEAFF.